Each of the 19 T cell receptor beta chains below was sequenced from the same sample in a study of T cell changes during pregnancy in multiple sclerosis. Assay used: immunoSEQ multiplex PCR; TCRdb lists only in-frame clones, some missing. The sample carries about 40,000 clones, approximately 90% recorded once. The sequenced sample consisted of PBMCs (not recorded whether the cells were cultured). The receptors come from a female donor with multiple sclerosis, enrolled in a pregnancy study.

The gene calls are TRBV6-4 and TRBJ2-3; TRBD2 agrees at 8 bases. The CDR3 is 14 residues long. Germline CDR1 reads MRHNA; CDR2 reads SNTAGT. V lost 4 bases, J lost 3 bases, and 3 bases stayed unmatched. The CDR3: CASSASGRTDTQYF. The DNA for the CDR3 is TGTGCCAGCAGTGCCAGCGGGAGAACAGATACGCAGTATTTT.

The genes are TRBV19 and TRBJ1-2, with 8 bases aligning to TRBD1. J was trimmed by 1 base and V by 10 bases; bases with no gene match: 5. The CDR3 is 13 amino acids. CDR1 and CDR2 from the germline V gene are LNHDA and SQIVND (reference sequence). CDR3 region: CAIRTGRNYGYTF. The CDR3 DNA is TGTGCCATTAGGACAGGGCGTAACTATGGCTACACCTTC.

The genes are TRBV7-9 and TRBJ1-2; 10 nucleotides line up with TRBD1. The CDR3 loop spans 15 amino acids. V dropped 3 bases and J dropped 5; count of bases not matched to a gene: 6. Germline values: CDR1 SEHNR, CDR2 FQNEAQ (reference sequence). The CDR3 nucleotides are TGTGCCAGCAGCTTCCCACGGACAGGGGGGTATGGCTACACCTTC. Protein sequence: CASSFPRTGGYGYTF.

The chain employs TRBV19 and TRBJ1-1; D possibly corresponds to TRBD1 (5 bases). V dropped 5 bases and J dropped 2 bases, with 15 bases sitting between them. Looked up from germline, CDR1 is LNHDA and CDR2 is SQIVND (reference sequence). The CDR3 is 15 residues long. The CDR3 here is CASSLRRQGNTEAFF. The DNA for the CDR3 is TGTGCCAGTAGTCTGCGGAGGCAGGGAAACACTGAAGCTTTCTTT.

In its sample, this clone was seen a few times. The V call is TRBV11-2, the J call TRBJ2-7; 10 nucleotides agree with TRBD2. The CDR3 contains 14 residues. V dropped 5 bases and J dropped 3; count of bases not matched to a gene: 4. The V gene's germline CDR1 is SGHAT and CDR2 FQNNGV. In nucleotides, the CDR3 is TGTGCCAGCAGCCGGACTAGCGGTTACTACGAGCAGTACTTC. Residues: CASSRTSGYYEQYF.

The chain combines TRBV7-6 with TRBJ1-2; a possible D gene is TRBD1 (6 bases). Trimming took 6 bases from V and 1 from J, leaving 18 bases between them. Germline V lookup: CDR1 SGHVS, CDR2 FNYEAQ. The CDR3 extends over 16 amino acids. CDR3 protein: CASSSRRGGFNYGYTF. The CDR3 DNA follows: TGTGCCAGCAGTTCAAGACGTGGGGGCTTTAACTATGGCTACACCTTC.

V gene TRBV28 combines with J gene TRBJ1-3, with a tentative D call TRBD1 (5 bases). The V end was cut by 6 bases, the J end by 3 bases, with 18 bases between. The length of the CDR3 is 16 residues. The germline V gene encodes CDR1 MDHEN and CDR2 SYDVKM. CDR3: CASSPVGAHGGNTIYF. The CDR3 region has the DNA TGTGCCAGCAGCCCCGTTGGGGCGCACGGTGGAAACACCATATATTTT.

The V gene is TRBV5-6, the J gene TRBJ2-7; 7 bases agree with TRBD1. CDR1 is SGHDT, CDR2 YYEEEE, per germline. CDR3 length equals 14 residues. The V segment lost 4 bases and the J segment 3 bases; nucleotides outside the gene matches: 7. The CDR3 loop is CASSPRGGHYEQYF. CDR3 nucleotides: TGTGCCAGCAGCCCCCGAGGGGGCCACTACGAGCAGTACTTC. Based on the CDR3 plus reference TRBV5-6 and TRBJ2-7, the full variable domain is DAGVTQSPTHLIKTRGQQVTLRCSPKSGHDTVSWYQQALGQGPQFIFQYYEEEERQRGNFPDRFSGHQFPNYSSELNVNALLLGDSALYLCASSPRGGHYEQYFGPGTRLTVT.

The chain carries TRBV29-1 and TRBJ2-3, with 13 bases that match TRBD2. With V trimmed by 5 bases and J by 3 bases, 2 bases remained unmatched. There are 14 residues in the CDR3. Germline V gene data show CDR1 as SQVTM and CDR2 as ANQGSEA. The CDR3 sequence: CSVLTSGRTDTQYF. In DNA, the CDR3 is TGCAGCGTTTTGACTAGCGGGAGGACAGATACGCAGTATTTT.

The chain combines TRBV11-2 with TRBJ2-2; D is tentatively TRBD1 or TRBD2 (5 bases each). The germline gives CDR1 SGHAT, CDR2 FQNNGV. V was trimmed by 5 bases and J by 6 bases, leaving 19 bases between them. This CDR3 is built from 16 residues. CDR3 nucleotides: TGTGCCAGCAGCCCGGGGACGAAGGCCAGCCCCGGGGAGCTGTTTTTT. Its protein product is CASSPGTKASPGELFF. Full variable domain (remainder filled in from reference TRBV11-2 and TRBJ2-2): EAGVAQSPRYKIIEKRQSVAFWCNPISGHATLYWYQQILGQGPKLLIQFQNNGVVDDSQLPKDRFSAERLKGVDSTLKIQPAKLEDSAVYLCASSPGTKASPGELFFGEGSRLTVL.

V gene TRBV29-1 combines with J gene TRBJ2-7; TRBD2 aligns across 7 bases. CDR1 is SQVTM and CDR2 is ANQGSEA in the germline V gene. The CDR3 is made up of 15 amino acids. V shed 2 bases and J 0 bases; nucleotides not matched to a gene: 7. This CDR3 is CSVEMWREISYEQYF. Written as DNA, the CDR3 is TGCAGCGTTGAAATGTGGCGGGAGATCTCCTACGAGCAGTACTTC.

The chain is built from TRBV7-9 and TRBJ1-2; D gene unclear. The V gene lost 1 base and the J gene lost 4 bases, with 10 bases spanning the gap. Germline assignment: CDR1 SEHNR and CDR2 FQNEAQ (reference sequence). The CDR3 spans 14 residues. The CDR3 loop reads CASSLGQLGYGYTF. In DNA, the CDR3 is TGTGCCAGCAGCTTAGGGCAGCTTGGCTATGGCTACACCTTC.

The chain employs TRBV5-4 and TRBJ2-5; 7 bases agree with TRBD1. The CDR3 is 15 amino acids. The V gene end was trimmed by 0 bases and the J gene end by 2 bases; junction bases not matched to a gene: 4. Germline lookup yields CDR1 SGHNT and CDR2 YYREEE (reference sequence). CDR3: CASSLGQGSQETQYF. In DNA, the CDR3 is TGTGCCAGCAGCTTGGGACAGGGTTCGCAAGAGACCCAGTACTTC.

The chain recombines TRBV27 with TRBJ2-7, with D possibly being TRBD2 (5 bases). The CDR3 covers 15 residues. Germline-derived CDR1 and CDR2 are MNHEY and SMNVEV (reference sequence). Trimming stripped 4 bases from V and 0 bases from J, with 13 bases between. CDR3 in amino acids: CASSSIAWSSYEQYF. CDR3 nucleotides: TGTGCCAGCAGTTCCATAGCGTGGAGCTCCTACGAGCAGTACTTC.

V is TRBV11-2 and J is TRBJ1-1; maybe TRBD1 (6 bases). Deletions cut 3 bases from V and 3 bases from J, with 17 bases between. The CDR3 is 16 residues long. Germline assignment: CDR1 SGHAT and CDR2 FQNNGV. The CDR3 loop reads CASSFSGLRGHTEAFF. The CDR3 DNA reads TGTGCCAGCAGCTTTAGTGGTCTCCGGGGGCACACTGAAGCTTTCTTT.

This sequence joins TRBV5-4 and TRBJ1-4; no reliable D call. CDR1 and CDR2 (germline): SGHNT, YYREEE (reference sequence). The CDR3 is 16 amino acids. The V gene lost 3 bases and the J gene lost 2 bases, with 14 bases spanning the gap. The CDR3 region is CASSSNEWATNEKLFF. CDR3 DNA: TGTGCCAGCAGCTCTAACGAGTGGGCGACTAATGAAAAACTGTTTTTT. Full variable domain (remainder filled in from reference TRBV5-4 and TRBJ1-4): ETGVTQSPTHLIKTRGQQVTLRCSSQSGHNTVSWYQQALGQGPQFIFQYYREEENGRGNFPPRFSGLQFPNYSSELNVNALELDDSALYLCASSSNEWATNEKLFFGSGTQLSVL.

The CDR3 is CASKKDYRGELFF. As DNA, the CDR3 is TGTGCCAGTAAAAAGGACTATCGCGGGGAGCTGTTTTTT. V is TRBV19 and J is TRBJ2-2, with a tentative D call TRBD2 (6 bases). This CDR3 is 13 amino acids long. Germline CDR1 and CDR2: LNHDA and SQIVND (reference sequence). Deletions cut 7 bases from V and 7 bases from J, with 13 bases between.

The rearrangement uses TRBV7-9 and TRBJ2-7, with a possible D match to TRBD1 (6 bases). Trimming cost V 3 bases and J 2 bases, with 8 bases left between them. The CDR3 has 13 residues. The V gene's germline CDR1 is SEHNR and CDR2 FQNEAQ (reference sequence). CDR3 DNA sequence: TGTGCCAGCAGCTTGTCAGGGGCCTACGAGCAGTACTTC. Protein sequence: CASSLSGAYEQYF.

Here the CDR3 reads CSVASPQETQYF. CDR3 coding DNA: TGCAGCGTTGCGTCCCCACAAGAGACCCAGTACTTC. This sequence joins TRBV29-1 and TRBJ2-5; D uncertain. Trimming removed 4 bases from V and 2 bases from J, with 8 bases in between. The CDR3 has 12 amino acids. CDR1 and CDR2 (germline): SQVTM, ANQGSEA.